The TCR beta chain under discussion was sequenced for a study of T cell changes during pregnancy in multiple sclerosis. Profiling relied on immunoSEQ multiplex PCR, and the TCRdb table lists in-frame clones only, not all of them. The sample consists of over 45,000 clones, over 90% of them appearing once. The CDR3 loop spans 17 amino acids. V dropped 7 bases and J dropped 3; count of bases not matched to a gene: 15. CDR1 is MNHEY and CDR2 is SMNVEV in the germline V gene (reference sequence). The sequencing used CD8+ T cells from peripheral blood mononuclear cells, collected in the third trimester of pregnancy. This receptor was taken from a female donor with multiple sclerosis, enrolled in a pregnancy study. The rearrangement links TRBV27 to TRBJ2-3, with 8 bases aligning to TRBD2. CDR3 DNA: TGTGCCAGCACCTCCTGGGGTAGCGGGATAAGGACAGATACGCAGTATTTT. It translates to CASTSWGSGIRTDTQYF.